A selection of T cell receptor beta chains follows, all from one sample in a study of blood T cell repertoires in COVID-19. TCRdb's copy holds only in-frame clones and misses some; the assay was immunoSEQ multiplex PCR. The sample has over 250,000 clones; 70% to 90% are singletons. Material for sequencing was peripheral blood. The receptors here all came from a woman in her 70s with acute or convalescent COVID-19. CDR3s include the opening cysteine and the closing phenylalanine or tryptophan. The order of the fields is CDR3 length, V gene, D gene, J gene, clone size, CDR3 DNA, CDR3 protein. The D gene is left open where the match is weak. Part of the rows lack a size; the others show once, few, many or a class for expanded clones.

14	TRBV19	TRBD1	TRBJ1-2	few	TGTGCCAGTAGTATAAGTGACAGGGGCCATGGCTACACCTTC	CASSISDRGHGYTF
13	TRBV4-2	.	TRBJ2-7	few	TGTGCCAGCAGCCAAGAGTACAGGGACGAGCAGTACTTC	CASSQEYRDEQYF
13	TRBV19	.	TRBJ1-5	few	TGTGCCAGTAGTACCTCTTCGGTCTCTCCCCAGCATTTT	CASSTSSVSPQHF
14	TRBV7-5	.	TRBJ1-1	once	TGTGTCAGAAGCTTAGTCGGGAGGTACACTGAAGCTTTCTTT	CVRSLVGRYTEAFF
12	TRBV12-3/TRBV12-4	.	TRBJ1-2	.	TGTGCCAGCAGCGCCTTAGCCTATGGCTACACCTTC	CASSALAYGYTF
13	TRBV7-9	.	TRBJ1-6	few	TGTGCCAGAAAAACAGGGAAAAATTCACCCCTCCACTTT	CARKTGKNSPLHF
13	TRBV7-8	TRBD1	TRBJ1-2	.	TGTGCCAGCAGCCTGGGACAGGGCAACGGCTACACCTTC	CASSLGQGNGYTF
14	TRBV5-1	TRBD2	TRBJ2-3	.	TGCGCCAGCAGCCTCGAGCGGGGGAAAGATACGCAGTATTTT	CASSLERGKDTQYF
19	TRBV5-1	.	TRBJ1-3	.	TGCGCCAGCAGTCCTATTGGTGGCGGGGGCGCGAACTCTGGAAACACCATATATTTT	CASSPIGGGGANSGNTIYF
14	TRBV3-1/TRBV3-2	TRBD1	TRBJ1-2	.	TGTGCCAGCAGCCCCCGGGACAGGGTTTACGGCTACACCTTC	CASSPRDRVYGYTF
15	TRBV14	TRBD2	TRBJ2-2	.	TGTGCCAGCAGCAGAAGCGGGGGGTGGACCGGGGAGCTGTTTTTT	CASSRSGGWTGELFF
13	TRBV6-6	TRBD1	TRBJ1-4	.	TGTGCCAGCAGACCCTACAGGGGCGAAAAACTGTTTTTT	CASRPYRGEKLFF
17	TRBV23-1	.	TRBJ1-3	.	TGCGCCAGCAGTCCTTGCTTTTGGGCTTGGGCTGGAAACACCATATATTTT	CASSPCFWAWAGNTIYF
11	TRBV2	.	TRBJ1-1	.	TGTGCCAGCAGTGAGGCAGAAGAAGCTTTCTTT	CASSEAEEAFF
15	TRBV7-2	TRBD1	TRBJ1-4	.	TGTGCCAGCAGCTCCCTACGGACAGGGGCGCCAAAACTGTTTTTT	CASSSLRTGAPKLFF
15	TRBV7-3	.	TRBJ2-1	.	TGTGCCAGCAGCTTAGGCGGCGGGACAGTCTCGGGGCAGTTCTTC	CASSLGGGTVSGQFF
19	TRBV5-6	.	TRBJ2-6	.	TGTGCCAGCAGCTTATTCTCAAGGGCAGGAGGGTCTGGGGCCAACGTCCTGACTTTC	CASSLFSRAGGSGANVLTF
14	TRBV12-5	.	TRBJ2-1	.	TGTGCTAGTGGTTTGCAGGACTCCTCCAATGAGCAGTTCTTC	CASGLQDSSNEQFF
15	TRBV5-1	TRBD1	TRBJ2-1	.	TGCGCCAGCAGCCCAACGGGACAGGTCGAACGTGAGCAGTTCTTC	CASSPTGQVEREQFF
14	TRBV18	.	TRBJ1-4	.	TGTGCCAGCTCACCAACGGGGGTACGGGAAAAACTGTTTTTT	CASSPTGVREKLFF
15	TRBV15	.	TRBJ2-5	.	TGTGCCACCAGCACCCGATCACAGTTAATGGAGACCCAGTACTTC	CATSTRSQLMETQYF
13	TRBV7-9	TRBD1	TRBJ1-2	.	TGTGCCAGCAGTTCGGACAGGGGAGATGGCTACACCTTC	CASSSDRGDGYTF
15	TRBV9	.	TRBJ2-5	.	TGTGCCAGCAGCGTATCTGGGACTGCGCAAGAGACCCAGTACTTC	CASSVSGTAQETQYF
11	TRBV2	.	TRBJ1-1	few	TGTGCCAGCAAGAAGGGGGCTGAAGCTTTCTTT	CASKKGAEAFF
15	TRBV20-1	TRBD1	TRBJ1-2	.	TGCAGTGCTAGTGCGGGACAGGGGTTGAACCATGGCTACACCTTC	CSASAGQGLNHGYTF
19	TRBV19	TRBD1	TRBJ2-6	.	TGTGCCAGTAGTATCCTCCAAGGGACAGCAAGATCTGGGGCCAACGTCCTGACTTTC	CASSILQGTARSGANVLTF
14	TRBV18	.	TRBJ1-5	.	TGTGCCAGCTCACCCGGACAAGTCAATCAGCCCCAGCATTTT	CASSPGQVNQPQHF
14	TRBV3-1/TRBV3-2	.	TRBJ2-5	.	TGTGCCAGCAGCCCTCTAAGCAGGGGCCAGACCCAGTACTTC	CASSPLSRGQTQYF
14	TRBV30	TRBD1	TRBJ1-6	.	TGTGCCTGGAGTAGCGGACAGGGAACTTCACCCCTCCACTTT	CAWSSGQGTSPLHF
13	TRBV4-1	.	TRBJ1-1	.	TGCGCCAGCAGCCTAGGGGGATGGACTGAAGCTTTCTTT	CASSLGGWTEAFF
14	TRBV2	.	TRBJ1-5	.	TGTGCCAGCAGTGAAGTTAATAGCAATCAGCCCCAGCATTTT	CASSEVNSNQPQHF
14	TRBV18	.	TRBJ2-7	.	TGTGCCAGCTCACCCCCTAGCCCCGGCTACGAGCAGTACTTC	CASSPPSPGYEQYF
13	TRBV5-1	.	TRBJ1-4	.	TGCGCCAGCCGGGGGGCCTTTAATGAAAAACTGTTTTTT	CASRGAFNEKLFF
15	TRBV7-8	.	TRBJ1-1	.	TGTGCCAGCAGCTTAAAGAGGGAGCTGAACACTGAAGCTTTCTTT	CASSLKRELNTEAFF
14	TRBV6-6	.	TRBJ1-2	.	TGTGCCAGCAGTTACGAGTCCCTAAGCTATGGCTACACCTTC	CASSYESLSYGYTF
12	TRBV7-8	.	TRBJ2-7	.	TGTGCCAGCAGCTTACAGGCCTACGAGCAGTACTTC	CASSLQAYEQYF
14	TRBV5-5	.	TRBJ2-3	.	TGTGCCAGCAGCAGAGGACTATACACAGATACGCAGTATTTT	CASSRGLYTDTQYF
14	TRBV3-1/TRBV3-2	.	TRBJ1-1	.	TGTGCCAGCAGCCTAAGGGGTTGGTATGGTGAAGCTTTCTTT	CASSLRGWYGEAFF
16	TRBV11-2	.	TRBJ1-1	.	TGTGCCAGCAGCTTAATGGGTCGCGGGAAGGAGACTGAAGCTTTCTTT	CASSLMGRGKETEAFF
12	TRBV7-9	TRBD1	TRBJ1-1	few	TGTGCCAGCAGCCGCAGGGGGGAAAGAGCTTTCTTT	CASSRRGERAFF
13	TRBV30	.	TRBJ1-1	.	TGTGCCTGGAGTGTAGAGGAGAACACTGAAGCTTTCTTT	CAWSVEENTEAFF
15	TRBV19	.	TRBJ1-6	.	TGTGCCAGTAGTATAGGGGGAGGCTACAATTCACCCCTCCACTTT	CASSIGGGYNSPLHF
11	TRBV28	TRBD2	TRBJ2-5	.	TGTGCCAGCGGGAGGGAAGAGACCCAGTACTTC	CASGREETQYF
16	TRBV7-8	TRBD1	TRBJ1-1	.	TGTGCCAGCAGCGCTCTCCTTATTTCAGGGGGCACTGAAGCTTTCTTT	CASSALLISGGTEAFF
14	TRBV7-7	.	TRBJ1-5	.	TGTGCCAGCAGCTTCAAACAGGATAATCAGCCCCAGCATTTT	CASSFKQDNQPQHF